The 26 T cell receptor beta chains presented below share a single source sample, sequenced in a study of patients and donors after allogeneic stem cell transplantation. TCRdb re-called the RT-PCR reads through MiXCR, storing one row per CDR3 protein. The repertoire holds about a million distinct CDR3 sequences, 18% seen once, with roughly 6.4% in the top ten. The specimen sequenced was blood, either unsorted or a sorted T cell fraction (not recorded which). The receptor source for this set is a human donor who was either an allogeneic HSCT recipient or a stem cell or donor lymphocyte infusion donor (not recorded which). It is not recorded whose cells these are; they may come from a transplant donor.

This clonotype occurred a few times. Its ends do not fully match the called genes, so a read error is possible. The rearrangement joins TRBV12-3 or TRBV12-4 to TRBJ2-3; 9 bases match TRBD2. The CDR3 runs to 14 residues. In nucleotides, the CDR3 is TGTGCCAGCAGTCTAGCGGGAAGGGCGAGTAAGGAGTATTTT. The encoded protein is CASSLAGRASKEYF.

In its sample, this clonotype was seen a few times. CDR3 sequence reads: CASSRGRGETVKNIQYF. CDR3 nucleotides: TGTGCCAGCAGCCGCGGACGGGGGGAAACAGTGAAAAACATTCAGTACTTC. The chain is built from TRBV3-1 and TRBJ2-4, with 7 bases aligning to TRBD2. V was clipped by 4 bases and J by 4 bases; unmatched bases: 13. Germline values: CDR1 LGHDT, CDR2 YNNKEL (reference sequence). This CDR3 spans 17 amino acids.

This clonotype was observed a handful of times. The CDR3 protein is CSARDLGYEQYF. The CDR3 region has the DNA TGCAGTGCTAGAGATCTCGGGTACGAGCAGTACTTC. The chain has TRBV20-1 and TRBJ2-7; D not certain. CDR1 is DFQATT and CDR2 is SNEGSKA in the germline V gene (reference sequence). Trimming removed 0 bases at V and 4 bases at J, with 7 bases between. The CDR3 contains 12 residues.

The chain combines TRBV27 with TRBJ2-7, with D tentatively TRBD2 (6 bases). CDR1 and CDR2 from the germline V gene are MNHEY and SMNVEV (reference sequence). This CDR3 is built from 17 residues. Trimming took off 0 bases at V and 2 bases at J, with 17 bases between the two ends. Here the CDR3 DNA reads TGTGCCAGCAGTTTATCGGGACTCTCTGGATTTACCTACGAGCAGTACTTC. Translating it yields CASSLSGLSGFTYEQYF.

At least ten counts were recorded for this clonotype. V gene TRBV12-3 or TRBV12-4 combines with J gene TRBJ1-1; the match to TRBD1 covers 8 bases. This CDR3 is built from 14 residues. Trimming at V came to 6 bases and at J to 5 bases, leaving 8 bases not matched to a gene. Here the CDR3 DNA reads TGTGCCAGCAGCCCTGACAGGGGAAGGACTGAAGCTTTCTTT. Encoded protein: CASSPDRGRTEAFF.

In this sample, this clonotype turned up a few times. The V call is TRBV20-1, the J call TRBJ2-1; 16 bases agree with TRBD2. The CDR3 runs to 14 residues. J lost 7 bases, V lost 6 bases, and 3 bases had no gene match. Germline V lookup: CDR1 DFQATT, CDR2 SNEGSKA (reference sequence). CDR3 in amino acids: CSAGLAGGRNEQFF. The CDR3 nucleotides read TGCAGTGCGGGACTAGCGGGGGGGCGGAATGAGCAGTTCTTC.

This clonotype was recorded a few times. The CDR3 sequence is CASSLVAETYEQYF. Here the CDR3 DNA reads TGTGCCAGCAGTTTAGTAGCAGAGACCTACGAGCAGTACTTC. V usage is TRBV12-3 or TRBV12-4 and J usage is TRBJ2-7; D gene unclear. This CDR3 is 14 amino acids long. Trimming stripped 1 base from V and 2 bases from J, with 9 bases between.

The gene calls are TRBV20-1 and TRBJ2-5; 7 bases map to TRBD2. V lost 7 bases, J lost 5 bases, and 13 bases stayed unmatched. Germline CDR1 DFQATT, CDR2 SNEGSKA (reference sequence). The CDR3 runs to 14 residues. DNA of the CDR3: TGCAGTGGCCTCGGTGGGAGGGCAAGGGAGACCCAGTACTTC. Amino acids: CSGLGGRARETQYF.

Many counts were recorded for this clonotype. J is TRBJ2-1 and V is TRBV6-4; TRBD2 might be the D (5 bases). There are 15 residues in the CDR3. Germline V gives CDR1 MRHNA, CDR2 SNTAGT. Trimming took 3 bases from V and 4 from J, leaving 13 bases between them. The CDR3 DNA sequence: TGTGCCAGCAGTGAAGAGGGCCTTCAGTACAATGAGCAGTTCTTC. Translating gives CASSEEGLQYNEQFF.

The gene calls are TRBV7-2 and TRBJ2-3, with TRBD1 matching 7 bases. The CDR3 consists of 15 residues. The V gene's germline CDR1 is SGHTA and CDR2 FQGNSA. With 5 bases clipped from V and 2 bases from J, the junction kept 7 bases outside the gene matches. CDR3 region: CASSPDRAHTDTQYF. DNA for the CDR3: TGTGCCAGCAGCCCTGACAGGGCTCACACAGATACGCAGTATTTT.

This clonotype was found a few times. The chain couples TRBV3-1 to TRBJ1-1; D unresolved. This CDR3 has 12 residues. In germline, CDR1 is LGHDT, CDR2 YNNKEL (reference sequence). The ends were cut back, 0 bases at V and 10 bases at J, with 9 bases in the middle. The CDR3 is CASSQDRARAFF. For the CDR3, the DNA is TGTGCCAGCAGCCAAGATAGGGCGAGAGCTTTCTTT.

This clonotype has a handful of counts. V usage is TRBV28 and J usage is TRBJ1-5; D is unclear. CDR1 MDHEN and CDR2 SYDVKM come from the germline V gene. The CDR3 consists of 12 residues. Trimming removed 6 bases from V and 6 bases from J, with 9 bases in between. The CDR3 sequence is CASRPRGQPQHF. CDR3 nucleotides: TGTGCCAGCAGGCCCCGGGGTCAGCCCCAGCATTTT.

This clonotype was seen a handful of times. This chain links TRBV9 with TRBJ2-3; D not certain. Trimming removed 3 bases at V and 6 bases at J, with 14 bases between. CDR1 is SGDLS and CDR2 is YYNGEE in the germline V gene. The CDR3 is 14 amino acids. The DNA for the CDR3 is TGTGCCAGCAGCGCCGGCCTCAGCCCCGATACGCAGTATTTT. Its protein is CASSAGLSPDTQYF.

This clonotype was observed many times. This chain connects TRBV20-1 to TRBJ2-7, with 7 bases fitting TRBD1. This CDR3 comprises 13 residues. CDR1 DFQATT and CDR2 SNEGSKA come from the germline V gene (reference sequence). J was trimmed by 3 bases and V by 6 bases; bases with no gene match: 8. The CDR3 is CSAVSGGDYEQYF. CDR3 in DNA: TGCAGTGCCGTATCAGGGGGAGACTACGAGCAGTACTTC.

This chain links TRBV6-6 with TRBJ2-7; D not certain. Trimming left V 8 bases short and J 0 bases short, with 11 bases between. From germline, CDR1 is MNHNY and CDR2 SVGAGI (reference sequence). This CDR3 has 13 amino acids. The CDR3 coding sequence is TGTGCCAGCGCCGCGGCCCTCTCCTACGAGCAGTACTTC. This translates into CASAAALSYEQYF.

This chain joins TRBV29-1 and TRBJ2-3; D may match TRBD1 or TRBD2 (6 bases each). V lost 6 bases to trimming and J lost 0 bases, with 16 bases between them. CDR3 length: 15 residues. CDR1 is SQVTM and CDR2 is ANQGSEA in the germline V gene. This CDR3 reads CSVRGRGTSTDTQYF. In DNA, the CDR3 is TGCAGCGTCCGGGGGCGGGGCACTAGCACAGATACGCAGTATTTT.

The V gene is TRBV7-2, the J gene TRBJ2-7; the D gene is possibly TRBD2 (6 bases). From germline, CDR1 is SGHTA and CDR2 FQGNSA. Trimming took 4 bases from V and 2 from J, leaving 15 bases between them. The CDR3 is 15 amino acids. The CDR3 DNA sequence: TGTGCCAGCAGCTCCCCCAGTTGGGGGGCCTACGAGCAGTACTTC. Its translation is CASSSPSWGAYEQYF.

This rearrangement joins TRBV18 to TRBJ2-1; a possible D gene is TRBD2 (5 bases). The V gene's germline CDR1 is KGHSH and CDR2 LQKENI. V lost 0 bases and J 2 bases, leaving 11 bases between the germline ends. The CDR3 is 16 residues long. The CDR3 protein is CASSPPGSGPYNEQFF. CDR3 nucleotides: TGTGCCAGCTCACCACCGGGCAGCGGCCCCTACAATGAGCAGTTCTTC.

This clonotype was found many times. The rearrangement joins TRBV29-1 to TRBJ2-2, with TRBD1 matching over 7 bases. Germline V CDR1 and CDR2: SQVTM, ANQGSEA. Germline trimming cut 4 bases from V and 6 bases from J; bases unmatched to any gene: 5. CDR3 length: 13 amino acids. The CDR3 nucleotides are TGCAGCGTTGCACAGGGGAATCCCGGGGAGCTGTTTTTT. It codes for CSVAQGNPGELFF.

This clonotype was detected only a few times. This chain uses TRBV11-2 with TRBJ2-3; 16 bases map to TRBD2. Germline assignment: CDR1 SGHAT and CDR2 FQNNGV. This CDR3 spans 19 amino acids. Trimming removed 7 bases from V and 0 bases from J; junction bases left unmatched: 10. DNA of the CDR3: TGTGCCAGCAACTCTGGATTGGGACTAGCGGGGGGGAGCACAGATACGCAGTATTTT. Translation: CASNSGLGLAGGSTDTQYF.

In its sample, this clonotype was seen many times. In nucleotides, the CDR3 is TGTGCCAGCCTAACTCCCGGCAACACTGAAGCTTTCTTT. This gives the protein CASLTPGNTEAFF. The V call is TRBV12-3 or TRBV12-4, the J call TRBJ1-1; D gene uncertain. V was pared by 8 bases and J by 2 bases, with 12 bases between. The CDR3 extends over 13 amino acids.

This clonotype has a handful of counts. The V call is TRBV4-3, the J call TRBJ1-2; 11 bases match TRBD1. Unmatched junction bases numbered 2, after V lost 2 bases and J lost 3 bases. Per germline, CDR1 LGHNA and CDR2 YSLEER. This CDR3 spans 15 amino acids. CDR3 nucleotide sequence: TGCGCCAGCAGCCAATGGACAGGGGGCGACTATGGCTACACCTTC. Protein sequence: CASSQWTGGDYGYTF.

Many counts were recorded for this clonotype. This chain uses TRBV6-5 with TRBJ2-3; weak D call: TRBD1 (5 bases). Trimming shortened V by 4 bases and J by 4 bases, and 12 bases separated the two germline ends. Looked up from germline, CDR1 is MNHEY and CDR2 is SVGAGI. The CDR3 runs 14 residues. Written as DNA, the CDR3 is TGTGCCAGCAGTTTGCAGGGTATCGCAGATACGCAGTATTTT. Protein sequence: CASSLQGIADTQYF.

This clonotype was counted between two and nine times. The rearrangement uses TRBV27 and TRBJ2-7; D is perhaps TRBD1 (6 bases). Germline V lookup: CDR1 MNHEY, CDR2 SMNVEV (reference sequence). The length of the CDR3 is 14 residues. The V end was cut by 2 bases, the J end by 0 bases, with 8 bases between. In DNA form, the CDR3 reads TGTGCCAGCAGTTTAAAGGGGGTCTCCTACGAGCAGTACTTC. Its translation: CASSLKGVSYEQYF.

This clonotype was seen once. The V call is TRBV12-3 or TRBV12-4, the J call TRBJ1-2, with D possibly TRBD1 on 5 matching bases. The V gene lost 6 bases and the J gene lost 2 bases, with 19 bases spanning the gap. CDR3 length: 16 residues. The CDR3 loop is CASSPLGAAVNYGYTF. The CDR3 DNA sequence: TGTGCCAGCAGCCCCTTAGGGGCAGCCGTCAACTATGGCTACACCTTC.

This chain's CDR3 is CASRGQGWEQFF. In DNA, the CDR3 is TGTGCCAGTAGGGGACAGGGCTGGGAGCAGTTCTTC. The chain recombines TRBV19 with TRBJ2-1, with 9 bases that match TRBD1. With V trimmed by 6 bases and J by 10 bases, 4 bases remained unmatched. CDR1 is LNHDA, CDR2 SQIVND, per germline (reference sequence). This CDR3 region has 12 residues. Full variable domain (missing parts from reference TRBV19 and TRBJ2-1): DGGITQSPKYLFRKEGQNVTLSCEQNLNHDAMYWYRQDPGQGLRLIYYSQIVNDFQKGDIAEGYSVSREKKESFPLTVTSAQKNPTAFYLCASRGQGWEQFFGPGTRLTVL.